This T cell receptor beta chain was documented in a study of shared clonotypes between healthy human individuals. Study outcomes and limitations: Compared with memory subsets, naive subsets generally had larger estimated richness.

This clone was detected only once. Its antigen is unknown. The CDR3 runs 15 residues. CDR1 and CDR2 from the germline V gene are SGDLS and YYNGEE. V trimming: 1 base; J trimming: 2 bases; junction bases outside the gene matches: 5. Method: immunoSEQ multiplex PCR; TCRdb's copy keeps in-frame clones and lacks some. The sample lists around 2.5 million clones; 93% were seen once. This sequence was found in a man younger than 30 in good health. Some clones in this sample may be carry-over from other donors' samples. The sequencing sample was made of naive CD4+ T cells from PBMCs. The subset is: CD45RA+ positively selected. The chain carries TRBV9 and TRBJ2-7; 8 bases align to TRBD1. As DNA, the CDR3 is TGTGCCAGCAGCGTAATGGGACAGGCAACCTACGAGCAGTACTTC. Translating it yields CASSVMGQATYEQYF.